The 29 T cell receptor beta chains given below trace back to one sample, sequenced in a study of T cell responses to AZD1222 COVID-19 vaccine. Data came from immunoSEQ multiplex PCR; TCRdb stores just in-frame clones and leaves some out. The sample has about 130,000 clones; 89% are singletons. Sequencing used peripheral blood, obtained on day 0 of AZD1222 vaccination. The source is an adult in good health.

The chain has TRBV3-1 (or the pseudogene TRBV3-2) and TRBJ2-1; no clear D gene. From germline, CDR1 is LGHDT and CDR2 YNNKEL (reference sequence). CDR3 length: 13 amino acids. Trimming took off 0 bases at V and 14 bases at J, with 14 bases between the two ends. CDR3 in DNA: TGTGCCAGCAGCCAAGATGAACGCATTCATGAGTTCTTC. This gives the protein CASSQDERIHEFF.

This clone was seen only once. The gene calls are TRBV15 and TRBJ1-5; D possibly corresponds to TRBD1 (5 bases). The germline V and J ends were trimmed by 1 base and 5 bases, with 15 bases remaining between them. From germline, CDR1 is LNHNV and CDR2 YYDKDF (reference sequence). The length of the CDR3 is 16 residues. CDR3 in amino acids: CATSRGGGAGDQPQHF. CDR3 nucleotide sequence: TGTGCCACCAGCAGAGGTGGCGGGGCTGGGGATCAGCCCCAGCATTTT.

CDR3 amino acids: CASSLHLRGADYGYTF. The CDR3 nucleotides read TGTGCCAGCAGCCTCCACCTTCGGGGGGCGGACTATGGCTACACCTTC. This sequence joins TRBV3-1 (or the pseudogene TRBV3-2) and TRBJ1-2, with D perhaps matching TRBD1 (6 bases). The CDR3 totals 16 residues. The germline V gene encodes CDR1 LGHDT and CDR2 YNNKEL (reference sequence). Trimming took 4 bases from V and 3 from J, leaving 18 bases between them.

The V gene is TRBV2, the J gene TRBJ1-4; TRBD1 agrees at 8 bases. The trim removed 8 bases at V and 4 bases at J, leaving 3 bases unmatched. The CDR3 covers 13 residues. Germline V gene sequence: CDR1 SNHLY, CDR2 FYNNEI. CDR3: CASGTGLNEKLFF. The CDR3 coding sequence is TGTGCCAGCGGGACAGGACTTAATGAAAAACTGTTTTTT.

The rearrangement uses TRBV7-2 and TRBJ1-1, with a tentative D call TRBD1 (5 bases). This CDR3 region has 15 residues. The V and J ends lost 1 base and 0 bases respectively, with 9 bases between them. Looked up from germline, CDR1 is SGHTA and CDR2 is FQGNSA. CDR3 coding DNA: TGTGCCAGCAGCTTAGGGGGCTCGATGAACACTGAAGCTTTCTTT. It specifies CASSLGGSMNTEAFF. The entire variable domain, with the rest obtained from reference TRBV7-2 and TRBJ1-1, is as follows: GAGVSQSPSNKVTEKGKDVELRCDPISGHTALYWYRQSLGQGLEFLIYFQGNSAPDKSGLPSDRFSAERTGGSVSTLTIQRTQQEDSAVYLCASSLGGSMNTEAFFGQGTRLTVV.

This rearrangement joins TRBV28 to TRBJ1-3; D remains ambiguous. The ends were cut back, 3 bases at V and 0 bases at J, with 15 bases in the middle. Germline values: CDR1 MDHEN, CDR2 SYDVKM. This CDR3 comprises 17 residues. The DNA of the CDR3 is TGTGCCAGCAGTTTTCTTTTCGGCAGGACCTCTGGAAACACCATATATTTT. Amino acid sequence: CASSFLFGRTSGNTIYF.

The V gene is TRBV6-5, the J gene TRBJ2-7; tentatively, D is TRBD2 (6 bases). The CDR3 consists of 12 residues. V lost 5 bases to trimming and J lost 3 bases, with 8 bases between them. Germline V gene lookup returns CDR1 MNHEY and CDR2 SVGAGI. The CDR3 reads CASSRGYYEQYF. The CDR3 DNA follows: TGTGCCAGCAGTCGGGGGTACTACGAGCAGTACTTC.

The V call is TRBV3-1 (or the pseudogene TRBV3-2), the J call TRBJ2-3; 12 bases are a match to TRBD2. CDR3 length: 17 amino acids. J lost 4 bases, V lost 3 bases, and 8 bases had no gene match. Germline CDR1 and CDR2: LGHDT and YNNKEL (reference sequence). CDR3 sequence: CASSHPLAGGGADTQYF. For the CDR3, the DNA is TGTGCCAGCAGCCATCCCCTAGCGGGAGGGGGGGCAGATACGCAGTATTTT.

The V call is TRBV27, the J call TRBJ1-6; weak D call: TRBD1 (6 bases). Trimming removed 6 bases from V and 9 bases from J, with 15 bases in between. The CDR3 has 14 residues. Per the germline V gene, CDR1 is MNHEY and CDR2 is SMNVEV (reference sequence). The CDR3 loop reads CASRPGQVGSPLHF. The CDR3 nucleotides read TGTGCCAGCAGACCGGGACAAGTCGGTTCACCCCTCCACTTT.

The chain joins TRBV20-1 to TRBJ1-2; no clear D. In germline, CDR1 is DFQATT, CDR2 SNEGSKA (reference sequence). Trimming pared 6 bases from V and 0 bases from J, leaving 5 bases between. The CDR3 spans 11 residues. The CDR3: CSAIANYGYTF. DNA of the CDR3: TGCAGTGCCATAGCTAACTATGGCTACACCTTC.

The chain recombines TRBV7-9 with TRBJ2-1; D is possibly TRBD2 (6 bases). The V gene lost 4 bases and the J gene lost 8 bases, with 15 bases spanning the gap. Germline CDR1 is SEHNR and CDR2 is FQNEAQ (reference sequence). The CDR3 runs 14 residues. This CDR3 reads CASSYWRESDEQFF. The CDR3 region has the DNA TGTGCCAGCAGCTATTGGCGGGAAAGCGATGAGCAGTTCTTC.

The chain combines TRBV5-4 with TRBJ2-7; D call uncertain. Germline values: CDR1 SGHNT, CDR2 YYREEE (reference sequence). The CDR3 is 14 amino acids. Trimming took 4 bases from V and 0 from J, leaving 11 bases between them. CDR3 sequence reads: CASSREPSSYEQYF. Written as DNA, the CDR3 is TGTGCCAGCAGCAGAGAACCGAGCTCCTACGAGCAGTACTTC.

The V and J genes are TRBV6-1 and TRBJ2-1; D possibly corresponds to TRBD1 (5 bases). From germline, CDR1 is MNHNS and CDR2 SASEGT. V was pared by 2 bases and J by 14 bases, with 10 bases between. The CDR3 is made up of 11 amino acids. The DNA for the CDR3 is TGTGCCAGCAGTGAAAGGGGCCCTAAGTTCTTC. This translates into CASSERGPKFF.

This clone appeared a single time. The chain joins TRBV10-3 to TRBJ1-1, with a tentative D call TRBD1 (5 bases). CDR1 ENHRY and CDR2 SYGVKD come from the germline V gene. V was cut by 2 bases and J by 4 bases, with 8 bases left in between. The CDR3 length is 13 residues. For the CDR3, the DNA is TGTGCCATCAGTGAGGTGGGGGTCACTGAAGCTTTCTTT. Translation: CAISEVGVTEAFF.

This rearrangement joins TRBV28 to TRBJ2-6; D not resolved. The germline CDR1 and CDR2 sequences are MDHEN and SYDVKM. This CDR3 region has 14 residues. V was clipped by 6 bases and J by 1 base, with 7 bases between them. The CDR3 sequence: CASSLGSGANVLTF. The CDR3 DNA reads TGTGCCAGCAGCCTTGGGTCTGGGGCCAACGTCCTGACTTTC.

This chain joins TRBV10-3 and TRBJ1-5; D perhaps matches TRBD1 (5 bases). The CDR3 has 14 residues. The V and J ends lost 0 bases and 7 bases respectively, with 10 bases between them. Germline V gives CDR1 ENHRY, CDR2 SYGVKD. CDR3 sequence (DNA): TGTGCCATCAGTGAGTCGGGGGGTTGGCAGCCCCAGCATTTT. Its protein is CAISESGGWQPQHF.

This chain connects TRBV7-6 to TRBJ1-2; the D is unclear. The germline V and J ends were trimmed by 5 bases and 5 bases, with 12 bases remaining between them. This CDR3 contains 13 residues. Germline CDR1 reads SGHVS; CDR2 reads FNYEAQ. The CDR3 DNA reads TGTGCCAGCAGCAGTCGAGGAGGTTATGGCTACACCTTC. Residues: CASSSRGGYGYTF.

The chain joins TRBV19 to TRBJ1-5; TRBD1 is a possible D gene (6 bases). Germline assignment: CDR1 LNHDA and CDR2 SQIVND (reference sequence). V was pared by 3 bases and J by 6 bases, with 12 bases between. The CDR3 is 14 residues long. In DNA, the CDR3 is TGTGCCAGTAGTATCGGACAAGGGGGTCAGCCCCAGCATTTT. Translating it yields CASSIGQGGQPQHF.

This chain joins TRBV7-6 and TRBJ1-1, with 12 bases matching TRBD1. Trimming at V came to 5 bases and at J to 2 bases, leaving 6 bases not matched to a gene. Germline CDR1 reads SGHVS; CDR2 reads FNYEAQ. The CDR3 is 16 residues long. Here the CDR3 reads CASSRLGTGGNTEAFF. CDR3 nucleotide sequence: TGTGCCAGCAGCCGGTTAGGGACAGGGGGCAACACTGAAGCTTTCTTT.

The rearrangement joins TRBV30 to TRBJ1-2; 8 nucleotides agree with TRBD1. V lost 1 base to trimming and J lost 6 bases; unmatched junction nucleotides: 4. The CDR3 contains 13 residues. The V gene's germline CDR1 is GTSNPN and CDR2 SVGIG (reference sequence). DNA of the CDR3: TGTGCCTGGAGTGAGGACAGGGTCAATGGCTACACCTTC. Protein sequence: CAWSEDRVNGYTF.

V usage is TRBV19 and J usage is TRBJ1-5; possible D gene TRBD1, 6 bases. The CDR3 has 18 residues. Germline CDR1 LNHDA, CDR2 SQIVND (reference sequence). Trimming removed 3 bases from V and 0 bases from J, with 18 bases in between. The CDR3: CASSMMHRGHSSNQPQHF. The CDR3 DNA follows: TGTGCCAGTAGTATGATGCATAGGGGACACAGTAGCAATCAGCCCCAGCATTTT.

The V and J genes are TRBV28 and TRBJ1-5; possible D gene TRBD1, 6 bases. Germline loops: CDR1 MDHEN, CDR2 SYDVKM. Trimming took 9 bases from V and 3 from J, leaving 18 bases between them. The CDR3 length is 15 residues. This CDR3 reads CASLRQTGNNQPQHF. CDR3 DNA sequence: TGTGCCAGTCTCCGCCAAACAGGGAACAATCAGCCCCAGCATTTT.

J is TRBJ2-7 and V is TRBV28; 8 nucleotides match TRBD2. This CDR3 region has 16 residues. Germline CDR1 and CDR2: MDHEN and SYDVKM. V dropped 6 bases and J dropped 0; count of bases not matched to a gene: 10. CDR3 in DNA: TGTGCCAGCAGCCGAGCGGGGGCACTCAGCTCCTACGAGCAGTACTTC. This translates into CASSRAGALSSYEQYF.

V usage is TRBV18 and J usage is TRBJ2-7, with D perhaps matching TRBD1 (7 bases). The CDR3 consists of 15 residues. V shed 6 bases and J shed 0 bases, with 15 bases lying between them. Germline CDR1 is KGHSH and CDR2 is LQKENI. DNA of the CDR3: TGTGCCAGCTCGCCGATGCGGGACAGCTCCTACGAGCAGTACTTC. Protein sequence: CASSPMRDSSYEQYF.

The rearrangement uses TRBV18 and TRBJ1-1, with a possible D match to TRBD1 (5 bases). The V and J ends lost 8 bases and 8 bases respectively, with 15 bases between them. This CDR3 has 12 residues. Germline V gene lookup returns CDR1 KGHSH and CDR2 LQKENI. DNA of the CDR3: TGTGCCAGCGGCGGGGGTAGGATGGAAGCTTTCTTT. It encodes CASGGGRMEAFF. Using reference TRBV18 and TRBJ1-1 for the parts outside the CDR3, the full variable domain is NAGVMQNPRHLVRRRGQEARLRCSPMKGHSHVYWYRQLPEEGLKFMVYLQKENIIDESGMPKERFSAEFPKEGPSILRIQQVVRGDSAAYFCASGGGRMEAFFGQGTRLTVV.

The chain links TRBV30 to TRBJ1-1, with unresolved D. Germline CDR1 GTSNPN, CDR2 SVGIG (reference sequence). The length of the CDR3 is 12 residues. V was trimmed by 0 bases and J by 3 bases, leaving 5 bases between them. In nucleotides, the CDR3 is TGTGCCTGGAGTGTACAGTACACTGAAGCTTTCTTT. It specifies CAWSVQYTEAFF. Drawing the rest from reference TRBV30 and TRBJ1-1, the complete variable domain is SQTIHQWPATLVQPVGSPLSLECTVEGTSNPNLYWYRQAAGRGLQLLFYSVGIGQISSEVPQNLSASRPQDRQFILSSKKLLLSDSGFYLCAWSVQYTEAFFGQGTRLTVV.

The chain has TRBV9 and TRBJ1-4; TRBD1 is a possible D gene (5 bases). Germline CDR1 SGDLS, CDR2 YYNGEE. Trimming took 3 bases from V and 11 from J, leaving 14 bases between them. The CDR3 consists of 13 residues. Here the CDR3 reads CASSAPLGGKLFF. CDR3 in DNA: TGTGCCAGCAGCGCCCCCCTCGGGGGGAAACTGTTTTTT.

This clone showed up just a few times. The chain is built from TRBV5-6 and TRBJ1-3, with 7 nucleotides matching TRBD1. The CDR3 length is 13 residues. The V segment lost 7 bases and the J segment 0 bases; nucleotides outside the gene matches: 1. Germline V CDR1 and CDR2: SGHDT, YYEEEE. For the CDR3, the DNA is TGTGCCAGCGGGACAGTCTCTGGAAACACCATATATTTT. Translated: CASGTVSGNTIYF. The variable domain in full, with the rest retrieved from reference TRBV5-6 and TRBJ1-3, is DAGVTQSPTHLIKTRGQQVTLRCSPKSGHDTVSWYQQALGQGPQFIFQYYEEEERQRGNFPDRFSGHQFPNYSSELNVNALLLGDSALYLCASGTVSGNTIYFGEGSWLTVV.

The chain links TRBV28 to TRBJ1-2, with D tentatively TRBD1 (5 bases). Germline V gene data show CDR1 as MDHEN and CDR2 as SYDVKM. V was pared by 4 bases and J by 5 bases, with 17 bases between. The CDR3 contains 15 residues. CDR3 DNA: TGTGCCAGCAGTTATGGGACTTTCGGGTATTATGGCTACACCTTC. Translating it yields CASSYGTFGYYGYTF.